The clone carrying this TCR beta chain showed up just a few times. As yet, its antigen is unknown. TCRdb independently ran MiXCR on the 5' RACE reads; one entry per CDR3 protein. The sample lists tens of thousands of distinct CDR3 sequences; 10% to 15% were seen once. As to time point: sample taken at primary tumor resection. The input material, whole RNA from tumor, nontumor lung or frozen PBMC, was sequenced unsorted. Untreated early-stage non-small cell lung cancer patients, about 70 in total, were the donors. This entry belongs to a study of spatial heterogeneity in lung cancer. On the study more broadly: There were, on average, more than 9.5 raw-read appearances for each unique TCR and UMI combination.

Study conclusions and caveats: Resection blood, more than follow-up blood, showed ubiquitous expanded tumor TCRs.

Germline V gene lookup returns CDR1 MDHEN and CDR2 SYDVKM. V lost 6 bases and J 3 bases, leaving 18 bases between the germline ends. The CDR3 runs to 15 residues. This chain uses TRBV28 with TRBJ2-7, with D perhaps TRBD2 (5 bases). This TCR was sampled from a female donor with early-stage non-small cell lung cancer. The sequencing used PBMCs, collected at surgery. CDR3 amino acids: CASSLAGIKNYEQYF. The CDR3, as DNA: TGTGCCAGCAGCCTAGCAGGCATTAAAAACTACGAGCAGTACTTC. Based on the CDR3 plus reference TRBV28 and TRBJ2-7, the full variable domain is DVKVTQSSRYLVKRTGEKVFLECVQDMDHENMFWYRQDPGLGLRLIYFSYDVKMKEKGDIPEGYSVSREKKERFSLILESASTNQTSMYLCASSLAGIKNYEQYFGPGTRLTVT.